The 16 T cell receptor beta chains presented below share a single source sample, sequenced in a study of human T cells and chemical hapten exposure. Time point here: pre-sensitization, week 0. As to treatment: therapeutic diphenylcyclopropenone sensitization with weekly scalp DPC. Each CDR3 protein gets one entry after TCRdb re-called the RACE reads with MiXCR. The table includes about 260,000 distinct CDR3 sequences, roughly 8.9% detected once. Here the sequenced sample was whole blood, taken in connection with sensitization to the hapten diphenylcyclopropenone (DPC). These receptors came from a middle-aged woman with alopecia areata. Some clones in this sample may be carry-over from other donors' samples.

The gene calls are TRBV7-3 and TRBJ2-2; unclear D gene. The CDR3 extends over 16 amino acids. The germline V gene has CDR1 SGHTA and CDR2 FQGTGA. Deletions cut 5 bases from V and 2 bases from J, with 15 bases between. For the CDR3, the DNA is TGTGCCAGCAGCCGTATGGGTAGTCGAAACACCGGGGAGCTGTTTTTT. Amino acid sequence: CASSRMGSRNTGELFF.

This clonotype was detected only a few times. This rearrangement joins TRBV6-6 to TRBJ1-3, with D uncertain. Germline CDR1 and CDR2: MNHNY and SVGAGI (reference sequence). This CDR3 is built from 15 residues. With 6 bases removed from V and 4 bases from J, the gap between germline ends came to 16 bases. The CDR3 here is CASSQERVRGNTIYF. The CDR3 bases are TGTGCCAGCAGCCAGGAGAGGGTGCGCGGAAACACCATATATTTT.

The table lists this clonotype with a few counts. The gene calls are TRBV15 and TRBJ1-6, with D unresolved. The germline V gene has CDR1 LNHNV and CDR2 YYDKDF (reference sequence). This CDR3 spans 13 amino acids. V was shortened by 6 bases and J by 5 bases, with 8 bases between the two germline ends. The CDR3 DNA reads TGTGCCACCAGTCTTGCACATAATTCACCCCTCCACTTT. It translates to CATSLAHNSPLHF.

This clonotype was seen a handful of times. This chain joins TRBV28 and TRBJ2-2, with 8 bases fitting TRBD1. There are 15 residues in the CDR3. V was clipped by 5 bases and J by 2 bases; unmatched bases: 4. Germline V lookup: CDR1 MDHEN, CDR2 SYDVKM. CDR3 DNA sequence: TGTGCCAGCAGTCGGGACAGGCTAAACACCGGGGAGCTGTTTTTT. Translated: CASSRDRLNTGELFF.

A few counts support this clonotype. The chain has TRBV29-1 and TRBJ2-2; no clear D gene. Trimming left V 8 bases short and J 5 bases short, with 12 bases between. Looked up from germline, CDR1 is SQVTM and CDR2 is ANQGSEA. The CDR3 is 12 amino acids. The CDR3 here is CSFRGRTGELFF. CDR3 bases: TGCAGCTTTCGCGGTCGGACCGGGGAGCTGTTTTTT.

The sample holds a few counts of this clonotype. V and J are TRBV28 and TRBJ1-4; D is unclear. This CDR3 spans 13 amino acids. Trimming took 6 bases from V and 7 from J, leaving 12 bases between them. Germline values: CDR1 MDHEN, CDR2 SYDVKM. The CDR3 region has the DNA TGTGCCAGCAGGCTGAATCGCCCTGAAAAACTGTTTTTT. Its translation is CASRLNRPEKLFF. Based on the CDR3 plus reference TRBV28 and TRBJ1-4, the full variable domain is DVKVTQSSRYLVKRTGEKVFLECVQDMDHENMFWYRQDPGLGLRLIYFSYDVKMKEKGDIPEGYSVSREKKERFSLILESASTNQTSMYLCASRLNRPEKLFFGSGTQLSVL.

This clonotype was detected a few times. The chain links TRBV29-1 to TRBJ2-1, with D perhaps TRBD2 (6 bases). The CDR3 is 13 amino acids. The ends were cut back, 3 bases at V and 3 bases at J, with 9 bases in the middle. CDR1 is SQVTM and CDR2 is ANQGSEA in the germline V gene. The CDR3 loop is CSVDSGGYNEQFF. CDR3 nucleotide sequence: TGCAGCGTTGATAGCGGAGGCTACAATGAGCAGTTCTTC.

CDR3 in amino acids: CSVGQDQETQYF. The CDR3 nucleotides read TGCAGCGTCGGACAGGACCAAGAGACCCAGTACTTC. The rearrangement links TRBV29-1 to TRBJ2-5; the match to TRBD1 covers 7 bases. The CDR3 is made up of 12 amino acids. V lost 6 bases, J lost 0 bases, and 1 base stayed unmatched. The germline CDR1 and CDR2 sequences are SQVTM and ANQGSEA. The full variable domain, in which reference TRBV29-1 and TRBJ2-5 provide the parts outside the CDR3, is SAVISQKPSRDICQRGTSLTIQCQVDSQVTMMFWYRQQPGQSLTLIATANQGSEATYESGFVIDKFPISRPNLTFSTLTVSNMSPEDSSIYLCSVGQDQETQYFGPGTRLLVL.

This clonotype was observed at least ten times. This chain uses TRBV10-3 with TRBJ1-1, with no clear D. Looked up from germline, CDR1 is ENHRY and CDR2 is SYGVKD. CDR3 size: 13 residues. Trimming left V 3 bases short and J 1 base short, with 6 bases between. CDR3 sequence (DNA): TGTGCCATCAGTGATGGGGAGAACACTGAAGCTTTCTTT. Encoded protein: CAISDGENTEAFF.

This clonotype was seen a few times. The chain has TRBV28 and TRBJ2-1, with D possibly matching TRBD1 (6 bases). CDR3 size: 15 residues. Trimming pared 5 bases from V and 4 bases from J, leaving 15 bases between. In germline, CDR1 is MDHEN, CDR2 SYDVKM. CDR3 nucleotides: TGTGCCAGCAGTCGGGCAGGGGAATTTTACAATGAGCAGTTCTTC. It codes for CASSRAGEFYNEQFF.

This clonotype showed up just a few times. The gene calls are TRBV4-2 and TRBJ2-3; 8 nucleotides match TRBD2. The germline gives CDR1 LGHNA, CDR2 YNFKEQ. There are 16 residues in the CDR3. J gave up 7 bases and V 1 base, and 10 bases lay outside the gene matches. The CDR3 reads CASSQAARTGGNTQYF. The CDR3 DNA follows: TGTGCCAGCAGCCAAGCCGCCCGTACGGGGGGGAATACGCAGTATTTT.

This clonotype was observed a few times. CDR3 protein: CASSQDSDTQYF. The CDR3 DNA follows: TGTGCCAGTAGCCAGGATAGTGATACGCAGTATTTT. The rearrangement links TRBV19 to TRBJ2-3; D gene ambiguous. CDR1 is LNHDA and CDR2 is SQIVND in the germline V gene (reference sequence). Trimming removed 6 bases at V and 6 bases at J, with 10 bases between. This CDR3 has 12 amino acids.

This clonotype was observed many times. This chain links TRBV29-1 with TRBJ2-1; D is unclear. The germline gives CDR1 SQVTM, CDR2 ANQGSEA. This CDR3 has 14 amino acids. The V end lost 7 bases, the J end lost 0 bases, and 13 bases lay between the germline ends. The CDR3 is CSGTTGSSYNEQFF. CDR3 coding DNA: TGCAGCGGGACCACGGGTAGCTCCTACAATGAGCAGTTCTTC.

The rearrangement joins TRBV12-3 or TRBV12-4 to TRBJ1-3; possible D gene TRBD1, 5 bases. The CDR3 loop spans 18 amino acids. Trimming shortened V by 3 bases and J by 0 bases, and 18 bases separated the two germline ends. CDR3 in amino acids: CASSFKGQVINSGNTIYF. In DNA form, the CDR3 reads TGTGCCAGCAGTTTTAAGGGGCAGGTGATCAACTCTGGAAACACCATATATTTT.

The rearrangement links TRBV6-2 or TRBV6-3 to TRBJ2-7, with D tentatively TRBD1 (5 bases). V was trimmed by 6 bases and J by 3 bases, leaving 18 bases between them. The CDR3 consists of 15 residues. CDR1 and CDR2 from the germline V gene are MNHEY and SVGEGT. DNA of the CDR3: TGTGCCAGCAGGCCAGGACATGCTTACTTCTACGAGCAGTACTTC. It yields the protein CASRPGHAYFYEQYF.

This chain connects TRBV9 to TRBJ2-3; 7 bases are shared with TRBD1. CDR3 length: 15 residues. From germline, CDR1 is SGDLS and CDR2 YYNGEE. Trimming took 3 bases from V and 1 from J; bases not matched to a gene: 5. The CDR3 DNA reads as TGTGCCAGCAGCGCTCGGGACAGACGCACAGATACGCAGTATTTT. This codes for CASSARDRRTDTQYF.